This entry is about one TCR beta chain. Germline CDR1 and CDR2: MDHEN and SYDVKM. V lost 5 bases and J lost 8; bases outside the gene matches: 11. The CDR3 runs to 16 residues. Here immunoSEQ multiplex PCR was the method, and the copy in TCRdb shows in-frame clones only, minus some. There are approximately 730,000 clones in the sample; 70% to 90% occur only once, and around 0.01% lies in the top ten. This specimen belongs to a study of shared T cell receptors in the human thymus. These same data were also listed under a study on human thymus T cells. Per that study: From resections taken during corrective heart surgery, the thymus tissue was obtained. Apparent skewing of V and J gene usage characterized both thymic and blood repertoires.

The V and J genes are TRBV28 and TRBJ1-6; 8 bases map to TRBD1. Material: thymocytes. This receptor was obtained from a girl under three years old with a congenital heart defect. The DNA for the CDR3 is TGTGCCAGCAGTCTTGACAGGGGCGCTCCCTATTCACCCCTCCACTTT. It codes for CASSLDRGAPYSPLHF.